Below are 30 T cell receptor beta chains sequenced from a single sample in a study of T cell responses to AZD1222 COVID-19 vaccine. Clones were read by immunoSEQ multiplex PCR, and TCRdb kept only the in-frame ones, dropping some. Of roughly 140,000 clones listed, around 89% are singletons. Here the sequenced sample was peripheral blood, taken on day 0 of MenACWY control vaccination. These receptors all stem from an adult in good health.

The rearrangement uses TRBV7-9 and TRBJ2-2; D unresolved. This CDR3 contains 12 residues. V shed 6 bases and J shed 8 bases, with 10 bases lying between them. Germline CDR1 reads SEHNR; CDR2 reads FQNEAQ (reference sequence). The DNA of the CDR3 is TGTGCCAGCAGGTCACAACGTGGGGAGCTGTTTTTT. This encodes CASRSQRGELFF.

CDR3 nucleotides: TGTGCCAGCTCATTGACAGGGTTGGATGGCTACACCTTC. This gives the protein CASSLTGLDGYTF. V and J are TRBV6-5 and TRBJ1-2, with 7 bases lining up with TRBD1. Germline V gene data show CDR1 as MNHEY and CDR2 as SVGAGI. The CDR3 length is 13 residues. The V gene end was trimmed by 8 bases and the J gene end by 6 bases; junction bases not matched to a gene: 9.

This clone was picked up a small number of times. The genes are TRBV7-8 and TRBJ2-3; D not certain. The CDR3 consists of 14 residues. Germline V CDR1 and CDR2: SGHVS, FQNEAQ. Trimming took off 0 bases at V and 5 bases at J, with 9 bases between the two ends. CDR3 nucleotides: TGTGCCAGCAGCTTAGCGCCGGCGAAAGATACGCAGTATTTT. It specifies CASSLAPAKDTQYF. The full variable domain, with the rest looked up from reference TRBV7-8 and TRBJ2-3, is GAGVSQSPRYKVAKRGQDVALRCDPISGHVSLFWYQQALGQGPEFLTYFQNEAQLDKSGLPSDRFFAERPEGSVSTLKIQRTQQEDSAVYLCASSLAPAKDTQYFGPGTRLTVL.

This chain connects TRBV19 to TRBJ1-4; 7 bases line up with TRBD1. The CDR3 runs to 16 residues. V dropped 1 base and J dropped 5; count of bases not matched to a gene: 7. Germline CDR1 LNHDA, CDR2 SQIVND (reference sequence). CDR3 bases: TGTGCCAGTAGTATAGGCGTGGGACAGAAGAATGAAAAACTGTTTTTT. This encodes CASSIGVGQKNEKLFF. The full variable domain, completed using reference TRBV19 and TRBJ1-4, is DGGITQSPKYLFRKEGQNVTLSCEQNLNHDAMYWYRQDPGQGLRLIYYSQIVNDFQKGDIAEGYSVSREKKESFPLTVTSAQKNPTAFYLCASSIGVGQKNEKLFFGSGTQLSVL.

Remarks on this clone: At one boundary the junction diverges from the germline segment, which might be a read error. The chain recombines TRBV7-7 with TRBJ2-7, with no clear D. This CDR3 has 16 amino acids. Germline V gene lookup returns CDR1 SSHAT and CDR2 FNYEAQ (reference sequence). The DNA of the CDR3 is TGTGCTAGCAGCTTTAACATCGGCCAAAGTTCCTACGAGCAGTACTTC. Translating gives CASSFNIGQSSYEQYF. Looking up the rest from reference TRBV7-7 and TRBJ2-7 gives the full variable domain: GAGVSQSPRYKVTKRGQDVTLRCDPISSHATLYWYQQALGQGPEFLTYFNYEAQPDKSGLPSDRFSAERPEGSISTLTIQRTEQRDSAMYRCASSFNIGQSSYEQYFGPGTRLTVT.

The CDR3 loop is CASSQGTGVNQPQHF. The CDR3 DNA reads as TGCGCCAGCAGCCAGGGCACAGGGGTCAATCAGCCCCAGCATTTT. The chain couples TRBV4-3 to TRBJ1-5, with 7 bases aligning to TRBD1. Germline-derived CDR1 and CDR2 are LGHNA and YSLEER. Trimming took 3 bases from V and 3 from J; bases not matched to a gene: 5. The CDR3 sequence is 15 residues long.

Note on this clone: The sample holds other DNA sequences that translate to the same CDR3. The chain carries TRBV7-2 and TRBJ1-5; D not certain. CDR1 is SGHTA and CDR2 is FQGNSA in the germline V gene. The CDR3 has 14 amino acids. V was clipped by 5 bases and J by 5 bases, with 13 bases between them. The CDR3 protein is CASSPYGRDQPQHF. In DNA, the CDR3 is TGTGCCAGCAGCCCCTATGGCCGGGATCAGCCCCAGCATTTT.

The chain combines TRBV19 with TRBJ1-5; 10 bases line up with TRBD1. CDR1 and CDR2 (germline): LNHDA, SQIVND (reference sequence). The length of the CDR3 is 15 residues. V shed 4 bases and J 5 bases; nucleotides not matched to a gene: 5. The CDR3 here is CASSSPGQGYQPQHF. Written as DNA, the CDR3 is TGTGCCAGTAGTAGCCCGGGACAGGGGTATCAGCCCCAGCATTTT.

The chain combines TRBV24-1 with TRBJ1-1, with TRBD1 matching 10 bases. From germline, CDR1 is KGHDR and CDR2 SFDVKD. The CDR3 is 14 amino acids. V shed 5 bases and J 4 bases; nucleotides not matched to a gene: 3. For the CDR3, the DNA is TGTGCCACCAGTGCCGGGACAGGGGCCACTGAAGCTTTCTTT. Its translation: CATSAGTGATEAFF.

The rearrangement links TRBV30 to TRBJ2-5, with D possibly TRBD1 on 6 matching bases. The CDR3 runs 17 residues. CDR1 is GTSNPN and CDR2 is SVGIG in the germline V gene (reference sequence). Trimming took 0 bases from V and 0 from J, leaving 17 bases between them. The CDR3 DNA reads as TGTGCCTGGAGTGTATGGCCTTCCCGGACAGACCAAGAGACCCAGTACTTC. It codes for CAWSVWPSRTDQETQYF. The full variable domain, with the rest looked up from reference TRBV30 and TRBJ2-5, is SQTIHQWPATLVQPVGSPLSLECTVEGTSNPNLYWYRQAAGRGLQLLFYSVGIGQISSEVPQNLSASRPQDRQFILSSKKLLLSDSGFYLCAWSVWPSRTDQETQYFGPGTRLLVL.

The rearrangement links TRBV2 to TRBJ2-3; 12 positions agree with TRBD2. The V and J ends lost 6 bases and 0 bases, in that order; junction bases with no gene match: 4. The germline CDR1 and CDR2 sequences are SNHLY and FYNNEI. This CDR3 comprises 16 residues. Written as DNA, the CDR3 is TGTGCCAGCAGCAGCGGGACTAGCGGGAGCACAGATACGCAGTATTTT. Translated, it gives CASSSGTSGSTDTQYF. Looking up the rest from reference TRBV2 and TRBJ2-3 gives the full variable domain: EPEVTQTPSHQVTQMGQEVILRCVPISNHLYFYWYRQILGQKVEFLVSFYNNEISEKSEIFDDQFSVERPDGSNFTLKIRSTKLEDSAMYFCASSSGTSGSTDTQYFGPGTRLTVL.

J is TRBJ1-1 and V is TRBV12-5; 7 bases agree with TRBD1. Trimming at V came to 0 bases and at J to 5 bases, leaving 6 bases not matched to a gene. This CDR3 region has 15 residues. The germline V gene has CDR1 LGHNT and CDR2 FRNRAP. The CDR3 nucleotides are TGTGCTAGTGGTTTGGTAACAGGGGAATTTACTGAAGCTTTCTTT. Encoded protein: CASGLVTGEFTEAFF. Drawing the rest from reference TRBV12-5 and TRBJ1-1, the complete variable domain is DARVTQTPRHKVTEMGQEVTMRCQPILGHNTVFWYRQTMMQGLELLAYFRNRAPLDDSGMPKDRFSAEMPDATLATLKIQPSEPRDSAVYFCASGLVTGEFTEAFFGQGTRLTVV.

The V call is TRBV2, the J call TRBJ1-2; D possibly corresponds to TRBD1 (5 bases). V dropped 7 bases and J dropped 8 bases, with 17 bases sitting between them. This CDR3 contains 13 residues. Germline assignment: CDR1 SNHLY and CDR2 FYNNEI. The CDR3 here is CASIVREVSGYTF. The CDR3 DNA is TGTGCCAGCATCGTCAGGGAAGTGTCGGGCTACACCTTC.

This clone came up a few times. The chain uses TRBV18 and TRBJ2-2; perhaps TRBD2 as D (6 bases). Germline CDR1 KGHSH, CDR2 LQKENI. This CDR3 region has 14 residues. V lost 4 bases to trimming and J lost 6 bases, with 12 bases between them. The CDR3 DNA follows: TGTGCCAGCTCACGGGCGGGGAAAGCCGGGGAGCTGTTTTTT. It yields the protein CASSRAGKAGELFF. The variable domain in full, with the rest retrieved from reference TRBV18 and TRBJ2-2, is NAGVMQNPRHLVRRRGQEARLRCSPMKGHSHVYWYRQLPEEGLKFMVYLQKENIIDESGMPKERFSAEFPKEGPSILRIQQVVRGDSAAYFCASSRAGKAGELFFGEGSRLTVL.

This clone appeared a single time. The rearrangement links TRBV18 to TRBJ1-4; no reliable D call. Germline loops: CDR1 KGHSH, CDR2 LQKENI. Trimming removed 4 bases from V and 0 bases from J, with 6 bases in between. The CDR3 covers 14 residues. DNA of the CDR3: TGTGCCAGCTCACTCGGGGCAACTAATGAAAAACTGTTTTTT. Its translation: CASSLGATNEKLFF.

This rearrangement joins TRBV11-3 to TRBJ2-1; a possible D gene is TRBD1 (7 bases). CDR3 length: 17 residues. V was pared by 0 bases and J by 1 base, with 13 bases between. The germline V gene has CDR1 SGHNT and CDR2 YENEEA. The CDR3 sequence: CASSLDRAGGSYNEQFF. The CDR3 DNA sequence: TGTGCCAGCAGCTTAGATCGCGCAGGGGGGTCCTACAATGAGCAGTTCTTC. Based on the CDR3 plus reference TRBV11-3 and TRBJ2-1, the full variable domain is EAGVVQSPRYKIIEKKQPVAFWCNPISGHNTLYWYLQNLGQGPELLIRYENEEAVDDSQLPKDRFSAERLKGVDSTLKIQPAELGDSAVYLCASSLDRAGGSYNEQFFGPGTRLTVL.

The rearrangement uses TRBV29-1 and TRBJ1-1; 9 bases are a match to TRBD1. V shed 4 bases, J shed 4 bases, and the junction held 10 bases outside the gene matches. This CDR3 is built from 15 residues. Germline V lookup: CDR1 SQVTM, CDR2 ANQGSEA. The CDR3 region is CSVARPGQGSTEAFF. CDR3 coding DNA: TGCAGCGTTGCTAGACCGGGACAGGGATCCACTGAAGCTTTCTTT.

The chain is built from TRBV4-3 and TRBJ2-1, with 14 bases matching TRBD2. The germline CDR1 and CDR2 sequences are LGHNA and YSLEER. The CDR3 consists of 18 residues. V lost 3 bases, J lost 0 bases, and 4 bases stayed unmatched. CDR3: CASSQGLAGVSSYNEQFF. The DNA of the CDR3 is TGCGCCAGCAGCCAGGGACTAGCGGGAGTATCCTCCTACAATGAGCAGTTCTTC.

Only a few counts were recorded for this clone. J is TRBJ2-7 and V is TRBV19; 8 nucleotides line up with TRBD2. Per germline, CDR1 LNHDA and CDR2 SQIVND (reference sequence). V lost 4 bases, J lost 2 bases, and 1 base stayed unmatched. The CDR3 runs to 13 residues. The CDR3 region has the DNA TGTGCCAGTAGTAGGGGACTAGCCTACGAGCAGTACTTC. It yields the protein CASSRGLAYEQYF.

The V call is TRBV9, the J call TRBJ2-7; D gene uncertain. The germline gives CDR1 SGDLS, CDR2 YYNGEE. V lost 0 bases and J lost 1, with 11 bases in between. The CDR3 consists of 15 residues. The CDR3 DNA is TGTGCCAGCAGCGTAGGAACAGCCTCTTCCTACGAGCAGTACTTC. As protein: CASSVGTASSYEQYF.

The chain is built from TRBV6-2 or TRBV6-3 and TRBJ1-2, with D uncertain. Germline lookup yields CDR1 MNHEY and CDR2 SVGEGT. V lost 3 bases, J lost 7 bases, and 9 bases lay in between. The CDR3 length is 12 residues. The CDR3 sequence is CASSYRVFGYTF. For the CDR3, the DNA is TGTGCCAGCAGTTATCGGGTCTTTGGCTACACCTTC.

This chain links TRBV5-6 with TRBJ1-1; D is undetermined. Germline V lookup: CDR1 SGHDT, CDR2 YYEEEE. V was cut by 0 bases and J by 7 bases, with 10 bases left in between. CDR3 length: 13 residues. The CDR3 region has the DNA TGTGCCAGCAGCTTGGGCCCTAATGGTGAAGCTTTCTTT. It codes for CASSLGPNGEAFF.

This clone was counted a few times. This rearrangement joins TRBV3-1 (or the pseudogene TRBV3-2) to TRBJ1-2, with 8 bases matching TRBD1. CDR1 LGHDT and CDR2 YNNKEL come from the germline V gene (reference sequence). V lost 5 bases and J lost 3; bases outside the gene matches: 11. The CDR3 has 16 amino acids. The CDR3, as DNA: TGTGCCAGCAGCGTAACTCCACCACAGGGGGACTATGGCTACACCTTC. This translates into CASSVTPPQGDYGYTF.

The CDR3: CASSQVRGTEAFF. CDR3 nucleotides: TGTGCCAGCAGCCAAGTTCGGGGAACTGAAGCTTTCTTT. The chain couples TRBV3-1 (or the pseudogene TRBV3-2) to TRBJ1-1; D not certain. CDR3 length: 13 amino acids. CDR1 LGHDT and CDR2 YNNKEL come from the germline V gene (reference sequence). V was trimmed by 1 base and J by 5 bases, leaving 8 bases between them.

The chain couples TRBV29-1 to TRBJ2-3; no clear D gene. The CDR3 length is 11 residues. The V and J ends lost 6 bases and 2 bases respectively, with 6 bases between them. Germline lookup yields CDR1 SQVTM and CDR2 ANQGSEA. The CDR3 region has the DNA TGCAGCGTAGCACACACAGATACGCAGTATTTT. Amino acid sequence: CSVAHTDTQYF.

The chain carries TRBV6-5 and TRBJ2-1; the D is unclear. Per germline, CDR1 MNHEY and CDR2 SVGAGI. The CDR3 sequence is 13 residues long. V was shortened by 2 bases and J by 10 bases, with 12 bases between the two germline ends. The CDR3 DNA reads TGTGCCAGCAGTTACCCCGACCAGTCCGAGCAGTTCTTC. It is translated as CASSYPDQSEQFF.

V usage is TRBV4-2 and J usage is TRBJ2-2; 7 nucleotides match TRBD1. The CDR3 consists of 16 residues. V was clipped by 0 bases and J by 5 bases; unmatched bases: 6. The germline gives CDR1 LGHNA, CDR2 YNFKEQ. The CDR3 is CASSQEVGTDTGELFF. In DNA form, the CDR3 reads TGTGCCAGCAGCCAAGAGGTAGGGACAGATACCGGGGAGCTGTTTTTT.

This rearrangement joins TRBV24-1 to TRBJ2-7; TRBD1 matches at 9 bases. This CDR3 is 14 amino acids long. V shed 3 bases, J shed 9 bases, and the junction held 8 bases outside the gene matches. The V gene's germline CDR1 is KGHDR and CDR2 SFDVKD. CDR3 nucleotides: TGTGCCACCAGTGATACCGGGACAGGGTTTGGGCAGTACTTC. Translating it yields CATSDTGTGFGQYF.

The chain joins TRBV7-2 to TRBJ2-5, with TRBD2 identical over 8 bases. The CDR3 totals 15 residues. Germline CDR1 reads SGHTA; CDR2 reads FQGNSA. J was trimmed by 5 bases and V by 6 bases; bases with no gene match: 11. The DNA for the CDR3 is TGTGCCAGCAGTCGCAGCGGGAGTAAATGGGAGACCCAGTACTTC. Translating it yields CASSRSGSKWETQYF.

The V and J genes are TRBV30 and TRBJ1-1; weak D call: TRBD1 (6 bases). The CDR3 is 13 amino acids. Trimming took 0 bases from V and 4 from J, leaving 9 bases between them. Per the germline V gene, CDR1 is GTSNPN and CDR2 is SVGIG (reference sequence). The CDR3 region has the DNA TGTGCCTGGAGTGTACAGGGTTCCACTGAAGCTTTCTTT. Protein sequence: CAWSVQGSTEAFF. Full variable domain (outside the CDR3, taken from reference TRBV30 and TRBJ1-1): SQTIHQWPATLVQPVGSPLSLECTVEGTSNPNLYWYRQAAGRGLQLLFYSVGIGQISSEVPQNLSASRPQDRQFILSSKKLLLSDSGFYLCAWSVQGSTEAFFGQGTRLTVV.